This T cell receptor (beta chain) derives from a study of persistence of HIV-infected CD4 T cells. Trimming stripped 3 bases from V and 5 bases from J, with 19 bases between. This CDR3 comprises 16 residues. Germline lookup yields CDR1 SGHVS and CDR2 FNYEAQ. Regarding this clone: Its antigen is as yet unknown.

Stimulation used approximately 9.1 ug/mL lysate from CMV-infected fibroblasts. Sorted nonresponding memory CD4+ T cells were CD40L-negative, CD69-negative, CD45RO-high. Adults with HIV-1 started suppressive ART while chronically infected. Before stimulation, PBMCs underwent CD8+ T cell depletion. CD8-depleted PBMCs were stimulated less than 20 hours with anti-CD28/CD49d costimulation, CD40-blocking antibody and enfuvirtide. The libraries were made with immunoSEQ version 4 in survey mode. Each sample used up to roughly 1 ug genomic DNA diluted to around 9.5 ng/uL. The table came from immunoSEQ multiplex PCR; TCRdb's copy has only in-frame clones and leaves some out. The table includes under 60,000 clones, about four fifths detected once.

This receptor was taken from an adult man with HIV who was CMV-seropositive. The chain joins TRBV7-6 to TRBJ1-1, with D perhaps TRBD1 (5 bases). Source: CD4+ T cells sorted from PBMCs after approximately 18-hour stimulation, taken from a patient who received antiretroviral therapy. The CDR3 DNA reads as TGTGCCAGCAGCTTTCTTACTGGGACGGGGGTAACTGAAGCTTTCTTT. It specifies CASSFLTGTGVTEAFF.